What follows are 6 T cell receptor beta chains derived from one specimen sequenced in a study of T cell responses to AZD1222 COVID-19 vaccine. Profiling relied on immunoSEQ multiplex PCR, and the TCRdb table lists in-frame clones only, not all of them. The sample lists approximately 92,000 clones; about 91% were seen once. The sample here was peripheral blood, taken on day 0 of AZD1222 vaccination. Receptors originate from an adult in good health.

This clone was seen only once. This rearrangement joins TRBV29-1 to TRBJ2-2; TRBD1 might be the D (6 bases). Germline-derived CDR1 and CDR2 are SQVTM and ANQGSEA. The CDR3 covers 12 residues. V was cut by 6 bases and J by 5 bases, with 10 bases left in between. The CDR3 region has the DNA TGCAGCGTCGGACAGTCAACCGGGGAGCTGTTTTTT. Its protein product is CSVGQSTGELFF.

The chain joins TRBV2 to TRBJ2-2, with D maybe TRBD1 (5 bases). The germline V gene encodes CDR1 SNHLY and CDR2 FYNNEI. Deletions cut 4 bases from V and 3 bases from J, with 6 bases between. This CDR3 region has 13 residues. Here the CDR3 reads CASSGQYTGELFF. CDR3 bases: TGTGCCAGCAGTGGACAGTACACCGGGGAGCTGTTTTTT.

The J gene is TRBJ2-1, the V gene TRBV11-3; tentative D call: TRBD1 (6 bases). The ends were cut back, 5 bases at V and 5 bases at J, with 10 bases in the middle. Germline-derived CDR1 and CDR2 are SGHNT and YENEEA. The CDR3 runs 13 residues. CDR3 coding DNA: TGTGCCAGCAGCCTCGGACAGCACAATGAGCAGTTCTTC. Translation: CASSLGQHNEQFF.

The J gene is TRBJ1-5, the V gene TRBV7-8, with D hard to call. Trimming stripped 4 bases from V and 9 bases from J, with 16 bases between. The CDR3 extends over 14 amino acids. CDR1 and CDR2 (germline): SGHVS, FQNEAQ. The CDR3 here is CASSSRTDLGPQHF. CDR3 in DNA: TGTGCCAGCAGCTCCCGGACGGACTTAGGGCCCCAGCATTTT.

On this clone itself: Relative to the germline gene, one junction end is altered; a read error may explain this. V usage is TRBV6-1 and J usage is TRBJ1-2; D remains ambiguous. This CDR3 contains 15 residues. The V gene's germline CDR1 is MNHNS and CDR2 SASEGT. CDR3 in DNA: TGTGCCAGCAGCGAAGGTACTGCCGCTAACTATGGCTACACCTTC. Translating it yields CASSEGTAANYGYTF.

The genes are TRBV4-3 and TRBJ1-1; 7 bases align to TRBD1. The CDR3 covers 15 residues. J gave up 0 bases and V 0 bases, and 1 base lay outside the gene matches. Germline values: CDR1 LGHNA, CDR2 YSLEER. CDR3 nucleotide sequence: TGCGCCAGCAGCCAAGAGGACAGGATGAACACTGAAGCTTTCTTT. As protein: CASSQEDRMNTEAFF.